This T cell receptor (beta chain) was profiled in a study of glioma-infiltrating T cells. Comment on this clonotype: One end of the junction does not line up with germline, which may come from a read error.

The germline V gene encodes CDR1 MNHNY and CDR2 SVGAGI (reference sequence). The CDR3 consists of 17 residues. Using RNA template, CDR3s of TCR alpha and beta were amplified with iRepertoire arm-PCR. A single record per CDR3 protein comes from TCRdb applying MiXCR to the multiplex PCR reads. The data show roughly 350,000 distinct CDR3 sequences, 35% to 45% seen once. The sample was glioma tissue, nonneoplastic brain tissue, or PBMCs (not recorded which). The TCR comes from a human donor with low-grade glioma or glioblastoma, undergoing nonglioma brain surgery, or in good health (not recorded which). The chain uses TRBV6-6 and TRBJ1-3; no clear D. This CDR3 reads CASSYSKYSVSGNTICF. As DNA, the CDR3 is TGTGCCAGCAGTTACTCGAAGTATAGTGTATCTGGAAATACCATATGTTTT.